Below, one TCR beta chain is given with its context. Its antigen is still unknown. Germline V gene sequence: CDR1 DFQATT, CDR2 SNEGSKA (reference sequence). This CDR3 is 14 amino acids long. Between the trimmed V and J ends, which lost 1 base and 0 bases, there was a span of 9 bases. These data originate in a study of T cells after yellow fever vaccination. Generation of TCR cDNA used 5'RACE template switching (which added a universal primer site and UMIs). One entry per CDR3 protein results from TCRdb running MiXCR on the 5' RACE reads. In the table there are almost 600,000 distinct CDR3 sequences, 13% of which are singletons. The study's findings and limits: The secondary response peaked faster, at day 5 versus 15, but was weaker.

Source: PBMCs, taken on the day of the yellow fever booster vaccination. V and J are TRBV20-1 and TRBJ1-1; D perhaps matches TRBD1 (6 bases). The receptor was derived from a man aged 25 to 45 who received the YFV17D yellow fever vaccine. Here the CDR3 reads CSARADSLNTEAFF. CDR3 bases: TGCAGTGCTAGAGCGGACAGTTTGAACACTGAAGCTTTCTTT.